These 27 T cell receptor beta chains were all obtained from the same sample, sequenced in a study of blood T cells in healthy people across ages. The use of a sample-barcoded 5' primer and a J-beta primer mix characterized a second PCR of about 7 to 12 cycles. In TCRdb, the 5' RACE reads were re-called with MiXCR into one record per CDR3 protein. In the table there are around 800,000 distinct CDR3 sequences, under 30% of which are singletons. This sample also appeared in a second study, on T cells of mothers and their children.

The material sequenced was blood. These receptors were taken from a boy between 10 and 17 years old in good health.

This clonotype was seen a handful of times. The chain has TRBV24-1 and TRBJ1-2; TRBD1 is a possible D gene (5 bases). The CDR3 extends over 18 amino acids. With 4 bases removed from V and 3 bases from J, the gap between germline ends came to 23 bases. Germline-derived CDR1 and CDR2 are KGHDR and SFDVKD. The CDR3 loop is CATSDFHFLRGDDYGYTF. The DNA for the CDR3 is TGTGCCACCAGTGACTTCCACTTCCTCCGAGGGGATGACTATGGCTACACCTTC.

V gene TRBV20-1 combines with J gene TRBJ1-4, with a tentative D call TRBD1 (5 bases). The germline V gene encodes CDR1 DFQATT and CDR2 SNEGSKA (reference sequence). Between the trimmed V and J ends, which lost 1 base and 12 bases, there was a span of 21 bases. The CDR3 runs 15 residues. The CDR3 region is CSARAPQGGDVELFF. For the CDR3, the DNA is TGCAGTGCTAGAGCCCCTCAGGGAGGGGATGTAGAACTGTTTTTT.

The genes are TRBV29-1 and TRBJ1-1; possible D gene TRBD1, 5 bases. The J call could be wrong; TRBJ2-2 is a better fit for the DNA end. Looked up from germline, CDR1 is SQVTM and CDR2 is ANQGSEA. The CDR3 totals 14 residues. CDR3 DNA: TGCAGCGCTCTCGGGTGGGGCCCCACCGGGGAGCTGTTTTTT. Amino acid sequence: CSALGWGPTGELFF.

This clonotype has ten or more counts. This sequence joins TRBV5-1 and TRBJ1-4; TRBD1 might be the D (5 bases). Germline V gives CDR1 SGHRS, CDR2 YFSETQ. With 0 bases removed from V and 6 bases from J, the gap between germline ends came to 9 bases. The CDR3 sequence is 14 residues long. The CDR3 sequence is CASSLGGGDEKLFF. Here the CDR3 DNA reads TGCGCCAGCAGCTTGGGGGGGGGAGATGAAAAACTGTTTTTT.

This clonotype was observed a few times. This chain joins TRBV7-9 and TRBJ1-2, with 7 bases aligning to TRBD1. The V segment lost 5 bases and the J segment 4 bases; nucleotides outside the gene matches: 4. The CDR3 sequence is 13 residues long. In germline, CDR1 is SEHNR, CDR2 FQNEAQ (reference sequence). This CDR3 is CASSPGDSYGYTF. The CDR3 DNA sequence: TGTGCCAGCAGCCCAGGGGACAGCTATGGCTACACCTTC. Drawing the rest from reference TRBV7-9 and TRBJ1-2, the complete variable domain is DTGVSQNPRHKITKRGQNVTFRCDPISEHNRLYWYRQTLGQGPEFLTYFQNEAQLEKSRLLSDRFSAERPKGSFSTLEIQRTEQGDSAMYLCASSPGDSYGYTFGSGTRLTVV.

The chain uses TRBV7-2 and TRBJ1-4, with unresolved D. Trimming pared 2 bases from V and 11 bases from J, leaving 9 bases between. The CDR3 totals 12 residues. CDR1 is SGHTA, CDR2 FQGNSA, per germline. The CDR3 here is CASSLKARKLFF. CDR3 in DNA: TGTGCCAGCAGCTTAAAGGCTCGTAAACTGTTTTTT.

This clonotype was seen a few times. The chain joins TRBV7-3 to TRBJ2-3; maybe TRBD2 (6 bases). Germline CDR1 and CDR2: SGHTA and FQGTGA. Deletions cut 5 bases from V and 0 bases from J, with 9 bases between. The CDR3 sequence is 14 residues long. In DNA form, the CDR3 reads TGTGCCAGCAGCACCGGGACTAGCACAGATACGCAGTATTTT. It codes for CASSTGTSTDTQYF. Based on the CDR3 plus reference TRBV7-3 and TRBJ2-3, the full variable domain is GAGVSQTPSNKVTEKGKYVELRCDPISGHTALYWYRQSLGQGPEFLIYFQGTGAADDSGLPNDRFFAVRPEGSVSTLKIQRTERGDSAVYLCASSTGTSTDTQYFGPGTRLTVL.

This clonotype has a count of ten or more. The CDR3 bases are TGTGCCAGCAGTTTGGGGGGGTTCTCCTACGAGCAGTACTTC. Translating it yields CASSLGGFSYEQYF. The chain is built from TRBV12-3 or TRBV12-4 and TRBJ2-7; 7 bases line up with TRBD2. V lost 3 bases and J lost 0; bases outside the gene matches: 2. The CDR3 contains 14 residues.

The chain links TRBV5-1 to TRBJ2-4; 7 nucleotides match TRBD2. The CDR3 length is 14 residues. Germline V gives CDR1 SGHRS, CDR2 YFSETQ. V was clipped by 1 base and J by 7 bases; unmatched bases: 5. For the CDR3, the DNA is TGCGCCAGCAGCTTGAACGGGGGGAACAACATTCAGTACTTC. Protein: CASSLNGGNNIQYF.

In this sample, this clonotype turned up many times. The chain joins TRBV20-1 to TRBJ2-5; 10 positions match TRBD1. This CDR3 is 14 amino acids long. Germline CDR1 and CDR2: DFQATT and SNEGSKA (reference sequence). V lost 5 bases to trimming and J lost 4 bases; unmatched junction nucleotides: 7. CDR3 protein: CSAPDRGRSETQYF. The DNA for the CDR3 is TGCAGTGCTCCGGACAGGGGGAGGTCAGAGACCCAGTACTTC.

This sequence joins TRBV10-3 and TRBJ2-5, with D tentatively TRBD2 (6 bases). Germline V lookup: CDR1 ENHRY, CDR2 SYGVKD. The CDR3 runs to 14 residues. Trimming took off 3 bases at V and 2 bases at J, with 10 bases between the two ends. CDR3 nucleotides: TGTGCCATCAGTGAAGCGGGTAAACAAGAGACCCAGTACTTC. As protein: CAISEAGKQETQYF.

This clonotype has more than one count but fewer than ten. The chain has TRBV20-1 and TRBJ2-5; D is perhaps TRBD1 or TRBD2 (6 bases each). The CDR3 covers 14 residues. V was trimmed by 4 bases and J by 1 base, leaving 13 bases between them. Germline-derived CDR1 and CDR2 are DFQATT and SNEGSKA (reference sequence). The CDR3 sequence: CSAIVGGAQETQYF. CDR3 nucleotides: TGCAGTGCTATTGTGGGGGGCGCCCAAGAGACCCAGTACTTC.

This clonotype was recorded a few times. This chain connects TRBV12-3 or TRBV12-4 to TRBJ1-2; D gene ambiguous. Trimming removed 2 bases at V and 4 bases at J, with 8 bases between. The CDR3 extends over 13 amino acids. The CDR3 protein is CASSLQWGYGYTF. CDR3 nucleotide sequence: TGTGCCAGCAGTTTACAGTGGGGCTATGGCTACACCTTC.

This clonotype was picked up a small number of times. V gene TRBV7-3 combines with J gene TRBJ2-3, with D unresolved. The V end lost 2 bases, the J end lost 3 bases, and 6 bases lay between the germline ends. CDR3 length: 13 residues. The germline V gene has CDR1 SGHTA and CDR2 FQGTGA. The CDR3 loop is CASSLGQTDTQYF. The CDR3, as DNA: TGTGCCAGCAGCTTAGGGCAGACAGATACGCAGTATTTT.

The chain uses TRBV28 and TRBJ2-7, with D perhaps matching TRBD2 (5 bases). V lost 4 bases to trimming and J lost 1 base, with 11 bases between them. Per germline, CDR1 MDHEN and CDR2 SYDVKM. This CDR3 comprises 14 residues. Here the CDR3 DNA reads TGTGCCAGCAGTTCATGGACTGATTCCTACGAGCAGTACTTC. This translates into CASSSWTDSYEQYF.

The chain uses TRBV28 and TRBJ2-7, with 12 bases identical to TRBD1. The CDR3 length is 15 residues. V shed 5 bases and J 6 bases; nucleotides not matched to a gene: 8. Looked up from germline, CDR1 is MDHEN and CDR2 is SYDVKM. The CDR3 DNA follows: TGTGCCAGCAGTCTTGCGGGACAGGGGGCCATCGAGCAGTACTTC. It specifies CASSLAGQGAIEQYF. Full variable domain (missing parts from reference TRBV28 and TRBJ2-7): DVKVTQSSRYLVKRTGEKVFLECVQDMDHENMFWYRQDPGLGLRLIYFSYDVKMKEKGDIPEGYSVSREKKERFSLILESASTNQTSMYLCASSLAGQGAIEQYFGPGTRLTVT.

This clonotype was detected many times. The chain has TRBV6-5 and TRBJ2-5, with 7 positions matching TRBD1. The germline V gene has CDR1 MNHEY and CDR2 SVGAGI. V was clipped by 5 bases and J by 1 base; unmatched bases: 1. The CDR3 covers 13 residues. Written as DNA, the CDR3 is TGTGCCAGCAGTAACAGGGGCCAAGAGACCCAGTACTTC. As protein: CASSNRGQETQYF.

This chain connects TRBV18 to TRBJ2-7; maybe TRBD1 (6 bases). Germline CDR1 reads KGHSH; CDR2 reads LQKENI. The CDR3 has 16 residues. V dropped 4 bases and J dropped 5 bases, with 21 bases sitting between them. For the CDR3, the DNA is TGTGCCAGCTCACATTTCACAGGGTCAGATAAGAACGAGCAGTACTTC. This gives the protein CASSHFTGSDKNEQYF.

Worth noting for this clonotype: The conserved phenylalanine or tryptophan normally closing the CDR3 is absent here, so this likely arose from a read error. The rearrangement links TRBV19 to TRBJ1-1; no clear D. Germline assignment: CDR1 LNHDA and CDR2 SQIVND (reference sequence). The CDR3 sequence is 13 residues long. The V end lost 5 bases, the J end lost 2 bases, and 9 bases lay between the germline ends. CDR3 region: CASSWQENTEAFL. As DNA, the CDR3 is TGTGCCAGTAGTTGGCAGGAAAACACTGAAGCTTTCCTT.

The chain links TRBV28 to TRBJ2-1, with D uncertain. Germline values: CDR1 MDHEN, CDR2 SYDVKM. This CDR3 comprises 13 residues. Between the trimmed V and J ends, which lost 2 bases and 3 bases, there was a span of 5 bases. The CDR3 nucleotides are TGTGCCAGCAGTTTACATCTCTACAATGAGCAGTTCTTC. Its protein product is CASSLHLYNEQFF.

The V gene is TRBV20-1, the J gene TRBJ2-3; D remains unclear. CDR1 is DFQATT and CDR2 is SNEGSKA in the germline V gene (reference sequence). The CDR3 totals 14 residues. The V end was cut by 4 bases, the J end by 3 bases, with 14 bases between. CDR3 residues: CSATRPSGTDTQYF. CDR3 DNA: TGCAGTGCTACCAGGCCATCCGGGACAGATACGCAGTATTTT.

The CDR3 DNA reads TGTGCCAGCACTGGAAGGGTAGACGGGGGAGAGACCCAGTACTTC. Its protein is CASTGRVDGGETQYF. V and J are TRBV2 and TRBJ2-5; weak D call: TRBD2 (6 bases). The CDR3 spans 15 residues. The V end was cut by 7 bases, the J end by 4 bases, with 19 bases between. Germline CDR1 SNHLY, CDR2 FYNNEI.

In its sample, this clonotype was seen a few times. DNA of the CDR3: TGCGCCAGCAGCATTAATGGAAATGGGAAAGAGACCCAGTACTTC. It is translated as CASSINGNGKETQYF. The chain couples TRBV5-1 to TRBJ2-5; D remains ambiguous. V was trimmed by 4 bases and J by 3 bases, leaving 16 bases between them. Germline lookup yields CDR1 SGHRS and CDR2 YFSETQ. This CDR3 comprises 15 residues.

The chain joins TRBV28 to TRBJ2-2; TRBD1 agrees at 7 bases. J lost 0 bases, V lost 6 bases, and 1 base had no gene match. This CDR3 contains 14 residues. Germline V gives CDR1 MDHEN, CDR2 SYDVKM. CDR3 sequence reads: CASRTGPNTGELFF. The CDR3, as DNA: TGTGCCAGCAGGACAGGGCCGAACACCGGGGAGCTGTTTTTT.

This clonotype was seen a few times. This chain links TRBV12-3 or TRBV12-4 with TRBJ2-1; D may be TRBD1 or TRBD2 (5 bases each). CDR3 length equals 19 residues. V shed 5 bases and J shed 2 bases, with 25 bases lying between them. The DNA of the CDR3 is TGTGCCAGCAGTCCCGGGGAAGGGGCCACCTTGGTGGCCTACAATGAGCAGTTCTTC. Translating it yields CASSPGEGATLVAYNEQFF.

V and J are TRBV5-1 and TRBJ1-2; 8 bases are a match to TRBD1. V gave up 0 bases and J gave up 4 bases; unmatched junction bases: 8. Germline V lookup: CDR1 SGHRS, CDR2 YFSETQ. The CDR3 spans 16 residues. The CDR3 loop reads CASSLAGTGGRYGYTF. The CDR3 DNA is TGCGCCAGCAGCTTGGCGGGGACAGGAGGTCGCTATGGCTACACCTTC.

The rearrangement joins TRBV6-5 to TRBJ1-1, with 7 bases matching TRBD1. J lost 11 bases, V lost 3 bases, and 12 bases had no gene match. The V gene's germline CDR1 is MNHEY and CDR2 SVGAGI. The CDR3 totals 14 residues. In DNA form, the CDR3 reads TGTGCCAGCAGTTATGGGGCCTCGACAGGGTCTGCTTTCTTT. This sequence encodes CASSYGASTGSAFF.